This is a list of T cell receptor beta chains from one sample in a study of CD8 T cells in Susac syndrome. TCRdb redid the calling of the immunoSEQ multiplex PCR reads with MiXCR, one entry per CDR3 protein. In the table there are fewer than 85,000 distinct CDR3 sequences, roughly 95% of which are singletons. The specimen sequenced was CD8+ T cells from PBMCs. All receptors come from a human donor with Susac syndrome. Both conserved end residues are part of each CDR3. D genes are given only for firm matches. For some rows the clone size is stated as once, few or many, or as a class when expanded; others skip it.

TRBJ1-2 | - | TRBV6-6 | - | CASRDGTTRGYTF | TGTGCCAGCAGGGACGGCACTACGAGGGGCTACACCTTC
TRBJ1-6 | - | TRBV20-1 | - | CSALVGGGTNFSPLHF | TGCAGTGCCTTGGTAGGGGGAGGGACGAATTTTTCACCCCTCCACTTT
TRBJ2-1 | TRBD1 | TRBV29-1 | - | CSVVAGGGDNEQFF | TGCAGCGTTGTGGCAGGGGGTGGGGATAATGAGCAGTTCTTC
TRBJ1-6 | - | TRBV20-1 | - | CSARDRETANSPLHF | TGCAGTGCTAGAGATAGGGAGACAGCCAATTCACCCCTCCACTTT
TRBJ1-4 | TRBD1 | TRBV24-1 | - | CATSDSRQGPNEKLFF | TGTGCCACCAGTGATTCAAGACAGGGACCTAATGAAAAACTGTTTTTT
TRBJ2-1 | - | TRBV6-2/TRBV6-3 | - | CATLPFRDRPSEQFF | TGTGCCACCCTACCATTCCGGGATCGGCCAAGTGAGCAGTTCTTC
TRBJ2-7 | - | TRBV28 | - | CASSPPGVPHYEQYF | TGTGCCAGCAGTCCCCCGGGGGTTCCTCACTACGAGCAGTACTTC
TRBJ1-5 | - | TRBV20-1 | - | CSATARGGERGQPQHF | TGCAGTGCTACCGCCCGGGGAGGGGAAAGGGGTCAGCCCCAGCATTTT
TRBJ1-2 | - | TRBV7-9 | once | CASSLGAGYTF | TGTGCCAGCAGCTTAGGAGCCGGCTACACCTTC
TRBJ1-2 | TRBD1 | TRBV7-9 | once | CASSFPSGQAYGYTF | TGTGCCAGCAGCTTCCCCTCGGGACAGGCCTATGGCTACACCTTC
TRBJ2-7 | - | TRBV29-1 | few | CSLRRGSYEQYF | TGCAGCCTTAGGAGGGGTTCCTACGAGCAGTACTTC
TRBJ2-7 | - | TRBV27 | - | CASSDRSAPGDEQYF | TGTGCCAGCAGTGATCGCTCGGCCCCCGGGGACGAGCAGTACTTC
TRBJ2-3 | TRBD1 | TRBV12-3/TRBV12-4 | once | CANISRDRNTDTQYF | TGTGCCAACATCAGCCGGGACAGAAACACAGATACGCAGTATTTT
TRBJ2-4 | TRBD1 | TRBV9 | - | CASSAYRGRFDKNIQYF | TGTGCCAGCAGCGCTTACAGGGGGCGATTCGACAAAAACATTCAGTACTTC
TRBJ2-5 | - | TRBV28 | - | CASSLASPHQYQETQYF | TGTGCCAGCAGTTTAGCTTCCCCACACCAGTACCAAGAGACCCAGTACTTC
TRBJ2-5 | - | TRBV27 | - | CASSGYDGETQYF | TGTGCCAGCAGTGGGTACGATGGAGAGACCCAGTACTTC
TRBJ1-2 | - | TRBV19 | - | CASSIFEAPDVSDGYTF | TGTGCCAGTAGTATATTTGAGGCTCCCGACGTGAGTGATGGCTACACCTTC
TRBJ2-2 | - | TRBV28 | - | CASRVLDLQPGELFF | TGTGCCAGCAGGGTACTAGATCTCCAACCAGGGGAGCTGTTTTTT
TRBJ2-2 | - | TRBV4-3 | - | CASSLHRVSTGELFF | TGCGCCAGCAGCCTTCACAGGGTCAGCACCGGGGAGCTGTTTTTT
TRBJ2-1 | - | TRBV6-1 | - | CASSASVGGSDEQFF | TGTGCCAGCAGTGCTAGCGTGGGGGGCTCCGATGAGCAGTTCTTC
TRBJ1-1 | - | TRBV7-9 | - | CASSHRDTNTEAFF | TGTGCCAGCAGCCACCGGGACACGAACACTGAAGCTTTCTTT
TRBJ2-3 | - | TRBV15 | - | CATSRPRGLGGTDTQYF | TGTGCCACCAGCAGACCCAGGGGCCTCGGGGGCACAGATACGCAGTATTTT
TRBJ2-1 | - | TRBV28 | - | CASSLSGYEQFF | TGTGCCAGCAGTTTATCGGGTTATGAGCAGTTCTTC
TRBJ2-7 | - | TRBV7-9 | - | CASSFEGGRVYEQYF | TGTGCCAGCAGCTTCGAAGGGGGACGCGTATACGAGCAGTACTTC
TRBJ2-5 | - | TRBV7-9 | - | CASSLVVEETQYF | TGTGCCAGCAGCTTAGTCGTGGAAGAGACCCAGTACTTC
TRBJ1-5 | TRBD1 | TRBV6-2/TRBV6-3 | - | CASSLGIKTGKGQPQHF | TGTGCCAGCAGCCTCGGTATAAAGACAGGGAAAGGACAGCCCCAGCATTTT
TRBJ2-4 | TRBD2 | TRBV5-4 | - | CASSFRGVGKNIQYF | TGTGCCAGCAGCTTTCGGGGGGTTGGCAAAAACATTCAGTACTTC
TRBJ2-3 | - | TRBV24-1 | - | CATSGDRKTQYF | TGTGCCACCAGTGGTGACCGGAAGACGCAGTATTTT
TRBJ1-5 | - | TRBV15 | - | CATSRGNQPQHF | TGTGCCACCAGCAGAGGGAATCAGCCCCAGCATTTT
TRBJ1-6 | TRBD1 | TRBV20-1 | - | CTTLGGSGTHNSPLHF | TGCACTACCCTAGGGGGCAGTGGGACCCATAATTCACCCCTCCACTTT
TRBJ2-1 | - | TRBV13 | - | CASSSDQKFREQFF | TGTGCCAGCAGCTCCGACCAGAAGTTTCGTGAGCAGTTCTTC
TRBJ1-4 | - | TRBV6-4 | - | CASSDRGKLFF | TGTGCCAGCAGTGACAGGGGAAAACTGTTTTTT
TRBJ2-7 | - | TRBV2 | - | CASRGVVLDF | TGTGCCAGCAGAGGGGTGGTACTGGACTTC
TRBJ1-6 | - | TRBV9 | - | CASSVQGASPLHF | TGTGCCAGCAGCGTTCAGGGTGCCTCACCCCTCCACTTT
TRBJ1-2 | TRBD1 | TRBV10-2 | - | CASSSSRGGTDYGYTF | TGCGCCAGCAGTTCATCCCGGGGCGGGACAGACTATGGCTACACCTTC
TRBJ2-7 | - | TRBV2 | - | CATYAGYEQYF | TGTGCCACGTACGCGGGGTACGAGCAGTACTTC
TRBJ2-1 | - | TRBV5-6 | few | CASSLGRNEQFF | TGTGCCAGCAGCTTGGGCCGCAATGAGCAGTTCTTC
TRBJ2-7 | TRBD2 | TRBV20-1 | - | CSAVAGALYEQYF | TGCAGTGCTGTAGCGGGGGCCCTCTACGAGCAGTACTTC
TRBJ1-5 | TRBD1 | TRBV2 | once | CASKETGGGNQPQHF | TGTGCCAGCAAAGAGACAGGGGGTGGCAATCAGCCCCAGCATTTT
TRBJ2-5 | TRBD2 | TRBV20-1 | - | CSASGLGGAETQYF | TGCAGTGCTAGTGGCCTCGGGGGGGCGGAGACCCAGTACTTC
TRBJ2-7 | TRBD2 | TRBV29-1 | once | CSVEDERAGYEQYF | TGCAGCGTTGAAGATGAACGAGCGGGATACGAGCAGTACTTC
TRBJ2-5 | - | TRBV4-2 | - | CASSQDSLEEETQYF | TGTGCCAGCAGCCAAGATTCTCTAGAGGAAGAGACCCAGTACTTC
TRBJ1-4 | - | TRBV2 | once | CASRSGAARGKLFF | TGTGCCAGCAGATCAGGGGCCGCTCGTGGGAAACTGTTTTTT
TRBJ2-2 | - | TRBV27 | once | CASRRGAGPGELFF | TGTGCCTCTCGTAGGGGGGCGGGTCCGGGGGAGCTGTTTTTT
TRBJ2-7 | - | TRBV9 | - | CASSHGGAYEQYF | TGTGCCAGCAGCCATGGGGGGGCTTACGAGCAGTACTTC
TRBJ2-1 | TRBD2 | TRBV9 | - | CASKLAGGPGEQFF | TGTGCCAGCAAACTAGCGGGGGGGCCCGGAGAGCAGTTCTTC
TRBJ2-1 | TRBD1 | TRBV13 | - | CASSLVGQGSSWVEQFF | TGTGCCAGCAGCTTAGTAGGACAGGGCTCATCGTGGGTCGAGCAGTTCTTC
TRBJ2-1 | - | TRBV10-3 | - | CAISESAGRVLSNEQFF | TGTGCCATCAGTGAGTCGGCGGGACGGGTACTTAGCAATGAGCAGTTCTTC
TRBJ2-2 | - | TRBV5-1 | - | CASSIEGVGELFF | TGCGCCAGCAGCATCGAGGGGGTCGGGGAGCTGTTTTTT
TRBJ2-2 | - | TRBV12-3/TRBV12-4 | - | CASSLPLAGELFF | TGTGCCAGCAGTTTACCCTTAGCCGGGGAGCTGTTTTTT
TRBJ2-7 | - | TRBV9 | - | CASSADRDPPTYEQYF | TGTGCCAGCAGCGCTGACCGGGACCCCCCGACCTACGAGCAGTACTTC
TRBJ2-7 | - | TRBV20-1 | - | CSARAGSYEQYF | TGCAGTGCTAGGGCAGGATCTTACGAGCAGTACTTC
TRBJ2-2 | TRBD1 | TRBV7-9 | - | CASSGEGQGDTGELFF | TGTGCCAGCAGCGGAGAGGGACAGGGGGACACCGGGGAGCTGTTTTTT
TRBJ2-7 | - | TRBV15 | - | CATSTGDSYEQYF | TGTGCCACCAGCACGGGGGACTCCTACGAGCAGTACTTC